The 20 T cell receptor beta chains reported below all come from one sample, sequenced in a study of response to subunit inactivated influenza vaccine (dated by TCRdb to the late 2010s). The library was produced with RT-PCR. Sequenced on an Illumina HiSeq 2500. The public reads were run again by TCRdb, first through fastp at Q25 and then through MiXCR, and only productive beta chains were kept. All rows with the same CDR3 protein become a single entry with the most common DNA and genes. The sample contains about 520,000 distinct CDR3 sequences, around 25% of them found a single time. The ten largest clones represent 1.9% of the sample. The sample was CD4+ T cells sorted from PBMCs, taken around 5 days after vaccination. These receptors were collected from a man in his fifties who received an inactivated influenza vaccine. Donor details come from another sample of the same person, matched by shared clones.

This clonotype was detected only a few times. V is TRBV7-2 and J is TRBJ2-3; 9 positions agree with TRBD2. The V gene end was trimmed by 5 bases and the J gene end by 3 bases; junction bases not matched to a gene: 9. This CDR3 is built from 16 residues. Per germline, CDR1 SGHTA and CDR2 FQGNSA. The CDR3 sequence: CASSRPAGGETDTQYF. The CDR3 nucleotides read TGTGCCAGCAGCCGACCCGCGGGAGGGGAAACAGATACGCAGTATTTT.

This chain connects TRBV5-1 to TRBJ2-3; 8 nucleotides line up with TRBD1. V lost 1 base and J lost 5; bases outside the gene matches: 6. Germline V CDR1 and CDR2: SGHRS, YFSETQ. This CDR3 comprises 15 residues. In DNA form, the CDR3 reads TGCGCCAGCAGCTTGACTCCGGGACAGGAAGATACGCAGTATTTT. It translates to CASSLTPGQEDTQYF.

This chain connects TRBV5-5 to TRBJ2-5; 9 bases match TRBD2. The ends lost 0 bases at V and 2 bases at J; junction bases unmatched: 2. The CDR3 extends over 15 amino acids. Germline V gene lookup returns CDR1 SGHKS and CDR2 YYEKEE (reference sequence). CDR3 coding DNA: TGTGCCAGCAGCTTGGACGCGGGGGGGCAAGAGACCCAGTACTTC. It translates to CASSLDAGGQETQYF. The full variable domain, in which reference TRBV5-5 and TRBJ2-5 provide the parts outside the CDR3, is DAGVTQSPTHLIKTRGQQVTLRCSPISGHKSVSWYQQVLGQGPQFIFQYYEKEERGRGNFPDRFSARQFPNYSSELNVNALLLGDSALYLCASSLDAGGQETQYFGPGTRLLVL.

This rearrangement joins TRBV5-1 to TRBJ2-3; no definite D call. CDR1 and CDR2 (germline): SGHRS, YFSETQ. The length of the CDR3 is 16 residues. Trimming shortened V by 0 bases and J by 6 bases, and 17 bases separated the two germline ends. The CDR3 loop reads CASSLALDAARDTQYF. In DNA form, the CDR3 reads TGCGCCAGCAGCTTGGCCTTGGACGCTGCACGTGATACGCAGTATTTT. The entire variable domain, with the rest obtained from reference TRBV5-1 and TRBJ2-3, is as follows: KAGVTQTPRYLIKTRGQQVTLSCSPISGHRSVSWYQQTPGQGLQFLFEYFSETQRNKGNFPGRFSGRQFSNSRSEMNVSTLELGDSALYLCASSLALDAARDTQYFGPGTRLTVL.

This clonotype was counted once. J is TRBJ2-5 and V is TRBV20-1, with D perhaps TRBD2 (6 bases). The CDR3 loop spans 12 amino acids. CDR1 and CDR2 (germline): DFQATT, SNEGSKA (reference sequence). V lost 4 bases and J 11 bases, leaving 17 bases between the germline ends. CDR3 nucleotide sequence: TGCAGTGCTACTAAAGGAAGAGGAGGGCAGTACTTC. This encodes CSATKGRGGQYF.

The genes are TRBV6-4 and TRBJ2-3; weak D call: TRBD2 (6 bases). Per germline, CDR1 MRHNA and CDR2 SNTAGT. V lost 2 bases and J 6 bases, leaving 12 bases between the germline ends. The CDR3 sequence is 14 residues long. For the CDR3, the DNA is TGTGCCAGCAGTGACCGTCAACGGGGGGATACGCAGTATTTT. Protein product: CASSDRQRGDTQYF.

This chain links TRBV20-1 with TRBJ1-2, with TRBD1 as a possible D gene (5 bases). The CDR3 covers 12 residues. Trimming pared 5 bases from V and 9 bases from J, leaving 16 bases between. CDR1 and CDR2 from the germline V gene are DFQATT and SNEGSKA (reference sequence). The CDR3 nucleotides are TGCAGTGCTGGATGGGGCCCTGGAAGCTACACCTTC. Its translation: CSAGWGPGSYTF.

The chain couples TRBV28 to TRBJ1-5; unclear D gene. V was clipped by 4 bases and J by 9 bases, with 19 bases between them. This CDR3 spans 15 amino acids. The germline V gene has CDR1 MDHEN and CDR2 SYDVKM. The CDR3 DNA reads TGTGCCAGCAGTTCCCATGCCTCCCCTAACGGGCCCCAGCATTTT. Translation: CASSSHASPNGPQHF.

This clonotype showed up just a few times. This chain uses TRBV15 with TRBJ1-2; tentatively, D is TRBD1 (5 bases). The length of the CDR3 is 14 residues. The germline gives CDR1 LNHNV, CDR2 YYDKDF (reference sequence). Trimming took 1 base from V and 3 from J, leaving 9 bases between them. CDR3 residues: CATSRGGTDYGYTF. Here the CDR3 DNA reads TGTGCCACCAGCAGAGGTGGGACGGACTATGGCTACACCTTC. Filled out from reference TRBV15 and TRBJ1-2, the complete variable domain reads DAMVIQNPRYQVTQFGKPVTLSCSQTLNHNVMYWYQQKSSQAPKLLFHYYDKDFNNEADTPDNFQSRRPNTSFCFLDIRSPGLGDTAMYLCATSRGGTDYGYTFGSGTRLTVV.

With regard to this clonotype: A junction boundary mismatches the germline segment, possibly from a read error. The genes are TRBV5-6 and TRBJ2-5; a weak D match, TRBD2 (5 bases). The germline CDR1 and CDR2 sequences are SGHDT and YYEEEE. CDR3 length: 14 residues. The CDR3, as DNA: TGTGCCACCAGCTTAGACTACTACCAAGAGACCCAGTACTTC. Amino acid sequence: CATSLDYYQETQYF.

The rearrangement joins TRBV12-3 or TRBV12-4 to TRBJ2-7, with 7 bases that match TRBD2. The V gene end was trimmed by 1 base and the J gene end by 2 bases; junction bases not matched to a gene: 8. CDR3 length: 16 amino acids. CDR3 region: CASSLGLAVLAYEQYF. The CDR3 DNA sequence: TGTGCCAGCAGTTTAGGCCTAGCGGTTCTTGCCTACGAGCAGTACTTC.

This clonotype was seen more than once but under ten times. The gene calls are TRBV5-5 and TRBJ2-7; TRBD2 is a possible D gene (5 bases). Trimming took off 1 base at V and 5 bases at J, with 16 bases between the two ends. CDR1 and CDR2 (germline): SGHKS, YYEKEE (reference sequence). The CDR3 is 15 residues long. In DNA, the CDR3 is TGTGCCAGCAGCTTGCTCCGGACGGTAGCGAACGAGCAGTACTTC. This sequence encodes CASSLLRTVANEQYF.

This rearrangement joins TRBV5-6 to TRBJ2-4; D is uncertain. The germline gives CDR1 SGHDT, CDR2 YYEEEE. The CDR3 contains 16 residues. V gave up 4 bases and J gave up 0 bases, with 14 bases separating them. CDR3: CASSPQGHLAKNIQYF. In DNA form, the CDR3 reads TGTGCCAGCAGCCCCCAAGGGCACCTAGCCAAAAACATTCAGTACTTC.

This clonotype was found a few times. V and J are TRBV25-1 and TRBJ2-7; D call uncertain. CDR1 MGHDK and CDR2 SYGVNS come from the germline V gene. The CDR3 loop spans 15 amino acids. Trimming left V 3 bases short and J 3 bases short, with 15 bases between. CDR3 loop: CASSDNRARYYEQYF. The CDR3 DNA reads TGTGCCAGCAGTGATAACCGGGCGCGTTACTACGAGCAGTACTTC.

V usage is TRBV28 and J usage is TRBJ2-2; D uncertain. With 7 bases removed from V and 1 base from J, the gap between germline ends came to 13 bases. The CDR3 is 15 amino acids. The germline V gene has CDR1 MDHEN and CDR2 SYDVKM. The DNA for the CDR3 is TGTGCCAGCACCTACGGCCCAGTGAACACCGGGGAGCTGTTTTTT. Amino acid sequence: CASTYGPVNTGELFF. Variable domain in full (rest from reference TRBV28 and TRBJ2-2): DVKVTQSSRYLVKRTGEKVFLECVQDMDHENMFWYRQDPGLGLRLIYFSYDVKMKEKGDIPEGYSVSREKKERFSLILESASTNQTSMYLCASTYGPVNTGELFFGEGSRLTVL.

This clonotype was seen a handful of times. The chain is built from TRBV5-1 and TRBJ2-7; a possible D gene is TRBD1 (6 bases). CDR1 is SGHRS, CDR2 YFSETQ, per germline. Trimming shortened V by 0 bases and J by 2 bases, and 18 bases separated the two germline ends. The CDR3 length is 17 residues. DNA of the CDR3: TGCGCCAGCAGCTTGGGGGCTCTTGGACAGACGACCTACGAGCAGTACTTC. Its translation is CASSLGALGQTTYEQYF.

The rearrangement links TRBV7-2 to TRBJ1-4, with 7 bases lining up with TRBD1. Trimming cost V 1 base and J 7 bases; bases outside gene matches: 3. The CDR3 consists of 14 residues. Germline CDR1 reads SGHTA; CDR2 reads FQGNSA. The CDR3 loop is CASSLGGGSEKLFF. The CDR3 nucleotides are TGTGCCAGCAGCTTAGGAGGGGGCAGTGAAAAACTGTTTTTT.

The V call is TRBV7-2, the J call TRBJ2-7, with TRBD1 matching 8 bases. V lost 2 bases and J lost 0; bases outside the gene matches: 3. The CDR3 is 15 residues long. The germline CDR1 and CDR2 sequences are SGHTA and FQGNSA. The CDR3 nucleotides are TGTGCCAGCAGCTTAAATCAGGGGGCCTCCTACGAGCAGTACTTC. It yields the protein CASSLNQGASYEQYF.

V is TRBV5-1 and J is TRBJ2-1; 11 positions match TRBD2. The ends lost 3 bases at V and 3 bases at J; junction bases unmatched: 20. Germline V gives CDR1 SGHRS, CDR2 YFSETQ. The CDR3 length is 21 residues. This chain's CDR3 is CASSYPGQPHSTSGNYNEQFF. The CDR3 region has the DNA TGCGCCAGCAGCTACCCGGGACAGCCCCACTCGACTAGCGGGAACTACAATGAGCAGTTCTTC.

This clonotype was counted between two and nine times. The CDR3 DNA is TGTGCCAGCAGCCTTTTCCCGACAGGGTCGAACACCGGGGAGCTGTTTTTT. This encodes CASSLFPTGSNTGELFF. The chain has TRBV7-9 and TRBJ2-2; 7 bases match TRBD1. CDR1 is SEHNR and CDR2 is FQNEAQ in the germline V gene (reference sequence). The CDR3 consists of 17 residues. Germline trimming cut 5 bases from V and 0 bases from J; bases unmatched to any gene: 9.